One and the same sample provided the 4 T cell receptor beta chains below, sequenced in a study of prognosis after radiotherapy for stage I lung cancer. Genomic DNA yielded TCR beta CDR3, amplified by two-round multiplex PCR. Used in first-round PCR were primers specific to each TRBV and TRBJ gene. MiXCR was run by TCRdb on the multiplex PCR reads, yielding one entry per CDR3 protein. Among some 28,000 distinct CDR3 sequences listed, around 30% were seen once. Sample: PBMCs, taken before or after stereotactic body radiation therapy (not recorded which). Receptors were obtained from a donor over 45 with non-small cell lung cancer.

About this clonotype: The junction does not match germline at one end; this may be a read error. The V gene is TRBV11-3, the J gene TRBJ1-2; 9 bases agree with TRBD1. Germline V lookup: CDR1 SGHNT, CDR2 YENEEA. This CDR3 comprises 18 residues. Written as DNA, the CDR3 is TGTACCAGCTACCACACCGGGACAGGGATCCTGGCTGACTATGGCTACACCTTC. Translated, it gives CTSYHTGTGILADYGYTF.

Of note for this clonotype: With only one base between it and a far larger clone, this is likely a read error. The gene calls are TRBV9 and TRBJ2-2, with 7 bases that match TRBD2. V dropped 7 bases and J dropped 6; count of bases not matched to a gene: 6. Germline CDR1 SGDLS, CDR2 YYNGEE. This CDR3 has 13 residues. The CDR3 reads CASREGRAGELFF. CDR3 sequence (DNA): TGTGCCAGCCGGGAAGGGAGGGCCGGGGAGCTGTTTTTT.

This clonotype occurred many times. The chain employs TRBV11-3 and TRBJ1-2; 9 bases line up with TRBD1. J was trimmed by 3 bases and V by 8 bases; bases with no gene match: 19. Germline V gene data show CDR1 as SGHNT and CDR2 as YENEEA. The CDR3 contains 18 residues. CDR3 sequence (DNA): TGTGCCAGCGACCACACCGGGACAGGGATCCTGGCTGACTATGGCTACACCTTC. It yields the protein CASDHTGTGILADYGYTF.

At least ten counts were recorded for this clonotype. The CDR3 is CASSLGALGETQYF. The CDR3, as DNA: TGCGCCAGCAGCTTGGGGGCTTTGGGGGAGACCCAGTACTTC. The rearrangement links TRBV5-1 to TRBJ2-5; D is unresolved. Germline V gives CDR1 SGHRS, CDR2 YFSETQ. V dropped 0 bases and J dropped 5 bases, with 11 bases sitting between them. The CDR3 sequence is 14 residues long.